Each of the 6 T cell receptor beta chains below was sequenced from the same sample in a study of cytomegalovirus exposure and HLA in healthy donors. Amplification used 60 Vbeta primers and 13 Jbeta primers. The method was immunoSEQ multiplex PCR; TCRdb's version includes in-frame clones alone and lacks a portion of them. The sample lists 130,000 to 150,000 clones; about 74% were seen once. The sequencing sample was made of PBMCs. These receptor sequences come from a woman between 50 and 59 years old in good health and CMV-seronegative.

The CDR3 coding sequence is TGTGCCAGCAGTGAAGAGGGCGGGGGGAACACAGATACGCAGTATTTT. Its translation is CASSEEGGGNTDTQYF. This chain links TRBV6-1 with TRBJ2-3, with 8 bases aligning to TRBD2. J lost 2 bases, V lost 1 base, and 5 bases had no gene match. There are 16 residues in the CDR3. The germline gives CDR1 MNHNS, CDR2 SASEGT.

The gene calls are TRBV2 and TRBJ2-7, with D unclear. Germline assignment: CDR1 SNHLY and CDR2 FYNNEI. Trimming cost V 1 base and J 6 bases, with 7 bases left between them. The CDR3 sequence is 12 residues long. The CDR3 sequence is CASSEDSSEQYF. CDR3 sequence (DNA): TGTGCCAGCAGTGAAGATAGTAGCGAGCAGTACTTC.

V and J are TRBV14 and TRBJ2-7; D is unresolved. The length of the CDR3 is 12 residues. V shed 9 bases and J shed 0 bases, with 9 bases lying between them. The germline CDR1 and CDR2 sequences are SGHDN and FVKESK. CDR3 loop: CASGQISYEQYF. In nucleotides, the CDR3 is TGTGCCAGTGGGCAGATCTCCTACGAGCAGTACTTC.

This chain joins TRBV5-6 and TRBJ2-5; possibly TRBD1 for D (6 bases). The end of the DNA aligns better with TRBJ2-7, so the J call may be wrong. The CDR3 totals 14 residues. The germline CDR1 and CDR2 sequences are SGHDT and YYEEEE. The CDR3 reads CASSSLQGPDEQYF. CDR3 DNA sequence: TGTGCCAGCAGCTCTTTACAGGGACCGGACGAGCAGTACTTC.

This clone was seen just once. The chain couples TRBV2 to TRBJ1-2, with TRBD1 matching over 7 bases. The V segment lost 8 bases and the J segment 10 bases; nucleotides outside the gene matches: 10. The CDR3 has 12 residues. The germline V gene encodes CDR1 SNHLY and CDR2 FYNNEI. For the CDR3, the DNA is TGTGCCAGCGGGGATCGCCAGGGGGACTACACCTTC. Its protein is CASGDRQGDYTF.

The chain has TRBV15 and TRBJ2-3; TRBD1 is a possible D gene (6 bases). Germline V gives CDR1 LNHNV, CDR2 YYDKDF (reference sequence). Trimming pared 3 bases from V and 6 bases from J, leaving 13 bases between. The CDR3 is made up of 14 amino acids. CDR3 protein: CATSRDTQGDTQYF. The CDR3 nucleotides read TGTGCCACCAGCAGGGATACCCAGGGGGATACGCAGTATTTT.